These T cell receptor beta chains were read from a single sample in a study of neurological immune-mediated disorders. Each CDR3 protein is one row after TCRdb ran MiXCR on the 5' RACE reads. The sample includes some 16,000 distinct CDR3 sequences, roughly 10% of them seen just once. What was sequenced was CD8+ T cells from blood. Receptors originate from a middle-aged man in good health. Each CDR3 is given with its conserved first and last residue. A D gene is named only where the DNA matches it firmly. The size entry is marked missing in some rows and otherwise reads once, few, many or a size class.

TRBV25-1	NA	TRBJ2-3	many	CASAGTLADTQYF	TGTGCCAGCGCCGGGACACTGGCGGATACGCAGTATTTT
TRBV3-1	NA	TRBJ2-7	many	CASSPTSRAYEQYF	TGTGCCAGCAGCCCGACTAGTCGGGCCTACGAGCAGTACTTC
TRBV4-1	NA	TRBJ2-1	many	CASSPSVRGGEQFF	TGCGCCAGCAGCCCCTCGGTCCGGGGTGGGGAGCAGTTCTTC
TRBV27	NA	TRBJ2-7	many	CASSPSLLPYEQYF	TGTGCCAGCAGTCCTTCCCTGCTCCCCTACGAGCAGTACTTC
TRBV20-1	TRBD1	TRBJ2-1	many	CSAQARDRPSLDEQFF	TGCAGTGCTCAAGCCCGGGACAGGCCTTCTTTGGATGAGCAGTTCTTC
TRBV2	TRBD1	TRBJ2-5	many	CASSEFYRGQETQYF	TGTGCCAGCAGTGAATTCTACAGGGGCCAAGAGACCCAGTACTTC
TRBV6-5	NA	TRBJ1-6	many	CASNGGVGSPLHF	TGTGCCAGCAACGGAGGGGTGGGTTCACCCCTCCACTTT
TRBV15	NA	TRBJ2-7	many	CATSSYGLEKQYF	TGTGCCACCAGCAGTTACGGGCTTGAGAAGCAGTACTTC
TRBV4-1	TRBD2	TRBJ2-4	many	CASSQESRLAGGKNIQYF	TGCGCCAGCAGCCAAGAATCTCGACTAGCGGGAGGGAAAAACATTCAGTACTTC
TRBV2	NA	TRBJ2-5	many	CASSAQETQYF	TGTGCCAGCAGTGCCCAAGAGACCCAGTACTTC
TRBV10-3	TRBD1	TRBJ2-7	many	CAIAGTDSYEQYF	TGTGCGATCGCCGGGACAGACTCCTACGAGCAGTACTTC
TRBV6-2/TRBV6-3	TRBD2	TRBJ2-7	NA	CASSSNRGLADRTTF	TGTGCCAGCAGTTCGAACAGGGGACTAGCGGACCGCACCACCTTC
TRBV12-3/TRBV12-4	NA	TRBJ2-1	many	CASTRVGATNNEQFF	TGTGCCAGCACTCGTGTTGGGGCCACAAACAATGAGCAGTTCTTC
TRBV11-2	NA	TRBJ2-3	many	CASSPPSESDTQYF	TGTGCCAGCAGCCCGCCTAGCGAGTCAGATACGCAGTATTTT